The 5 T cell receptor beta chains given below trace back to one sample, sequenced in a study of shared clonotypes between healthy human individuals. Method: immunoSEQ multiplex PCR; TCRdb's copy keeps in-frame clones and lacks some. The sample contains a few million clones, more than 80% of which appear only once. The material sequenced was naive CD4+ T cells from PBMCs. Regarding subset: CD45RA+ positively selected. The receptors were gathered from a man aged 18-30 years in good health. Some clones in this sample may be carry-over from other donors' samples.

The chain combines TRBV28 with TRBJ2-1; the D is unclear. Trimming removed 7 bases at V and 5 bases at J, with 6 bases between. Germline assignment: CDR1 MDHEN and CDR2 SYDVKM. CDR3 length: 11 residues. The CDR3 is CASTKDNEQFF. DNA of the CDR3: TGTGCCAGCACCAAAGACAATGAGCAGTTCTTC.

V is TRBV6-1 and J is TRBJ2-7, with D tentatively TRBD1 (5 bases). With 10 bases removed from V and 4 bases from J, the gap between germline ends came to 17 bases. The CDR3 runs 13 residues. CDR1 MNHNS and CDR2 SASEGT come from the germline V gene. CDR3 loop: CATTSTAPYEQYF. The CDR3, as DNA: TGTGCCACCACCTCGACAGCCCCATACGAGCAGTACTTC.

Of note for this clone: Other nucleotide sequences in the sample specify the same CDR3. The J gene is TRBJ1-2, the V gene TRBV6-5, with no clear D. Germline V gene lookup returns CDR1 MNHEY and CDR2 SVGAGI. Trimming pared 6 bases from V and 5 bases from J, leaving 13 bases between. This CDR3 region has 13 residues. The CDR3 loop is CASSPRGVYGYTF. The CDR3 region has the DNA TGTGCCAGCAGCCCACGCGGGGTTTATGGCTACACCTTC.

V and J are TRBV25-1 and TRBJ1-1; perhaps TRBD1 as D (5 bases). In germline, CDR1 is MGHDK, CDR2 SYGVNS. Trimming stripped 0 bases from V and 5 bases from J, with 10 bases between. This CDR3 region has 14 residues. CDR3 DNA sequence: TGTGCCAGCAGTGAATACTCGGAGGGGACTGAAGCTTTCTTT. Its protein product is CASSEYSEGTEAFF.

The V call is TRBV6-6, the J call TRBJ1-1; 8 bases align to TRBD1. The germline gives CDR1 MNHNY, CDR2 SVGAGI (reference sequence). The V segment lost 5 bases and the J segment 7 bases; nucleotides outside the gene matches: 6. This CDR3 has 13 residues. The CDR3 region is CASSQAGGFEAFF. The CDR3 bases are TGTGCCAGCAGTCAGGCAGGGGGCTTTGAAGCTTTCTTT.